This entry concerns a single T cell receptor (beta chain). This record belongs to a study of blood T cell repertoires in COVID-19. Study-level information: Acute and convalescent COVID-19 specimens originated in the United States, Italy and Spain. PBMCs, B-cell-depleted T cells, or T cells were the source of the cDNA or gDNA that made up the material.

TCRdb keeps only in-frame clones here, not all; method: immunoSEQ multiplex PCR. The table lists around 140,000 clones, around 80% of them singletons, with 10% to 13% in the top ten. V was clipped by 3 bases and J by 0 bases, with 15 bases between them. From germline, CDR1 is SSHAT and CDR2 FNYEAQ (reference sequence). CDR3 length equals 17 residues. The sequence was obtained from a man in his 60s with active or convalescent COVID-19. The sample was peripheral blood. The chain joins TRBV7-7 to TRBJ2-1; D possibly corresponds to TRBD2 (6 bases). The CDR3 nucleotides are TGTGCCAGCAGCTTGGGCCCTAGCGTCAGCTCCTACAATGAGCAGTTCTTC. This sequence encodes CASSLGPSVSSYNEQFF.